A selection of T cell receptor beta chains follows, all from one sample in a study of T cell responses to AZD1222 COVID-19 vaccine. Using immunoSEQ multiplex PCR, the repertoire was profiled, and TCRdb retains in-frame clones only, with some absent. Of about 180,000 clones listed, approximately 88% are singletons. Sequenced here: peripheral blood, sampled on day 0 of AZD1222 vaccination. The receptors come from an adult in good health. CDR3s include the opening cysteine and the closing phenylalanine or tryptophan. The D gene is left open where the match is weak. Size values are once, few and many counts, or a class for expanded clones, and some rows have none.

size	length	D	J	V	DNA	CDR3
.	13	TRBD1	TRBJ1-3	TRBV10-3	TGTGCCATCACCAGGACAGGGGGTAACACCATATATTTT	CAITRTGGNTIYF
.	14	TRBD1	TRBJ2-1	TRBV19	TGTGCCAGTAGTTCAGGGACAGGGAACCGTGAGCAGTTCTTC	CASSSGTGNREQFF
.	12	.	TRBJ1-1	TRBV24-1	TGTGCCACCAGTGATTATTTCGGGGGAGCTTTCTTT	CATSDYFGGAFF
.	15	TRBD1	TRBJ1-3	TRBV7-7	TGTGCCAGCAGCCAAGACAGGGGAACTGGAAACACCATATATTTT	CASSQDRGTGNTIYF
.	14	.	TRBJ1-1	TRBV10-2	TGCGCCAGCACCGGGACCCGGGCGGGTACTGAAGCTTTCTTT	CASTGTRAGTEAFF
.	15	.	TRBJ2-2	TRBV7-9	TGTGCCAGCAGCTTAACCCTCCGCGTCACCGGGGAGCTGTTTTTT	CASSLTLRVTGELFF
.	13	.	TRBJ2-7	TRBV5-1	TGCGCCAGCAGCATGGGACTGTCCTCCGAGCAGTACTTC	CASSMGLSSEQYF
.	15	.	TRBJ1-4	TRBV5-3	TGTGCCAGAAGCCATCCGGACGGCAGGGGTGAAAAACTGTTTTTT	CARSHPDGRGEKLFF
.	16	TRBD2	TRBJ2-3	TRBV19	TGTGCCAGTAGTACCGTAGCGGGGGGGCTGGCAGATACGCAGTATTTT	CASSTVAGGLADTQYF
.	14	TRBD1	TRBJ1-1	TRBV19	TGTGCCAGTAGTACCCGGGACAGGGCCGCTGAAGCTTTCTTT	CASSTRDRAAEAFF
.	17	.	TRBJ1-5	TRBV4-1	TGCGCCAGCAGCCCGCAAGCATCAGAAATTAGCAATCAGCCCCAGCATTTT	CASSPQASEISNQPQHF
.	17	TRBD1	TRBJ1-2	TRBV19	TGTGCCAGTAACCCCCGGGACAGGGAAAGGACTAACTATGGCTACACCTTC	CASNPRDRERTNYGYTF
once	14	.	TRBJ1-3	TRBV6-5	TGTGCCAGCAGTCAGCGTGTCGCTGGAAACACCATATATTTT	CASSQRVAGNTIYF
once	15	TRBD2	TRBJ2-7	TRBV6-5	TGTGCCAGCAATCCAGCGGGAGCGTTTTACTACGAGCAGTACTTC	CASNPAGAFYYEQYF
.	15	.	TRBJ1-6	TRBV28	TGTGCCAGCAGTTTTGGGGCAGGGTCAAATTCACCCCTCCACTTT	CASSFGAGSNSPLHF
once	14	.	TRBJ1-2	TRBV10-3	TGTGCCATCAGTGAGTACCCAGGGAGCTATGGCTACACCTTC	CAISEYPGSYGYTF
.	12	.	TRBJ1-6	TRBV12-3/TRBV12-4	TGTGCCAGCAGTCAAAATAATTCACCCCTCCACTTT	CASSQNNSPLHF
.	13	.	TRBJ2-5	TRBV2	TGTGCCAGTGGATCAGCTTACCAAGAGACCCAGTACTTC	CASGSAYQETQYF
.	17	TRBD2	TRBJ2-1	TRBV27	TGTGCCAGCAGTTTATCACCCCTTGGACTAGGGGACAATGAGCAGTTCTTC	CASSLSPLGLGDNEQFF
.	16	TRBD1	TRBJ1-4	TRBV30	TGTGCCTGGAGTGTTTTCCCGGGACAGGGAAGATGGAAACTGTTTTTT	CAWSVFPGQGRWKLFF
once	16	.	TRBJ1-4	TRBV5-5	TGTGCCAGCAGCCGCCCGGGACAACAGATTGGCGAAAAACTGTTTTTT	CASSRPGQQIGEKLFF
.	12	TRBD2	TRBJ2-1	TRBV28	TGTGCCAGCAGTCTCCTAGCGGAAAGACAGTTCTTC	CASSLLAERQFF
.	14	.	TRBJ1-3	TRBV19	TGTGCCAGCACCCCGGAGGCCATAAGAAACACCATATATTTT	CASTPEAIRNTIYF
.	15	.	TRBJ1-6	TRBV2	TGTGCCAGCGCAGCCACAGCAACCTTCAATTCACCCCTCCACTTT	CASAATATFNSPLHF
.	13	TRBD2	TRBJ2-5	TRBV5-5	TGTGCCAGCAGCTTGGGGCGGGGGGAGACCCAGTACTTC	CASSLGRGETQYF
.	15	.	TRBJ1-3	TRBV18	TGTGCCAGCTCACCGGACATGAACTCTGGAAACACCATATATTTT	CASSPDMNSGNTIYF
.	13	.	TRBJ2-2	TRBV5-1	TGCGCCAGCAGCACCCGGACTGGCGGGGAGCTGTTTTTT	CASSTRTGGELFF
.	15	TRBD1	TRBJ2-3	TRBV3-1/TRBV3-2	TGTGCCAGCAGCCAAGATAGGGGGCGGGCGGATACGCAGTATTTT	CASSQDRGRADTQYF
once	13	.	TRBJ1-5	TRBV25-1	TGTGCCAGCAGTGAATGGGGGGATCAGCCCCAGCATTTT	CASSEWGDQPQHF
once	19	TRBD2	TRBJ2-4	TRBV3-1/TRBV3-2	TGTGCCAGCAGCCCGATAAATATCGTAGCGGGGAGTAAAAAAAACATTCAGTACTTC	CASSPINIVAGSKKNIQYF
.	14	.	TRBJ1-6	TRBV5-1	TGCGCCAGCAGCTTCACGGAGAAGAATTCACCCCTCCACTTT	CASSFTEKNSPLHF
.	14	.	TRBJ1-1	TRBV9	TGTGCCAGCAATGTGGGGTCCTCAAACACTGAAGCTTTCTTT	CASNVGSSNTEAFF
.	15	TRBD2	TRBJ2-3	TRBV18	TGTGCCAGCTCCAACCGGACTAGCGGGGGGGATACGCAGTATTTT	CASSNRTSGGDTQYF
.	12	TRBD1	TRBJ2-7	TRBV2	TGTGCCAGCACTGACAGGGCGTGGGAGCAGTACTTC	CASTDRAWEQYF
.	14	.	TRBJ2-5	TRBV5-5	TGTGCCAGCAGCCCCATGGGACTTCAAGAGACCCAGTACTTC	CASSPMGLQETQYF
.	13	.	TRBJ1-1	TRBV19	TGTGCCAGTAGGACATACAGTGCTTCTGAAGCTTTCTTT	CASRTYSASEAFF
.	15	.	TRBJ1-6	TRBV11-2	TGTGCCAGCAAACGTCAGGGCTCCTATAATTCACCCCTCCACTTT	CASKRQGSYNSPLHF
.	15	.	TRBJ2-7	TRBV5-1	TGCGCCAGCAGCGATAGCGGAAACCCCGGTAGCGAGCAGTACTTC	CASSDSGNPGSEQYF
.	15	TRBD2	TRBJ2-1	TRBV28	TGTGCCAGCAGTTTATGGACTAGCGGATACAATGAGCAGTTCTTC	CASSLWTSGYNEQFF
.	14	TRBD2	TRBJ2-7	TRBV6-2/TRBV6-3	TGTGCCAGCAGTTCTGGGACTAGCGATTACGAGCAGTACTTC	CASSSGTSDYEQYF
.	18	.	TRBJ1-5	TRBV10-1	TGCGCCAGCAGTGAGTCGAAGCGGGGGGTCGGGAGCAATCAGCCCCAGCATTTT	CASSESKRGVGSNQPQHF
.	14	.	TRBJ1-1	TRBV28	TGTGCCAGCAGTCGGAGACAGGCGACCACTGAAGCTTTCTTT	CASSRRQATTEAFF
.	13	TRBD1	TRBJ2-1	TRBV7-9	TGTGCCAGCAGCCCGGGACAGGGGGTACCGCAGTTCTTC	CASSPGQGVPQFF
.	13	.	TRBJ2-5	TRBV19	TGTGCCAGTAGAGCTACCCCCCAAGAGACCCAGTACTTC	CASRATPQETQYF
.	12	.	TRBJ1-6	TRBV6-5	TGTGCCAGCAGGGACATTCCAGGGCCCCTCCACTTT	CASRDIPGPLHF
.	15	TRBD2	TRBJ2-7	TRBV29-1	TGCAGCGTTGTTCCGGGACTAGCGGGAGCGAACGAGCAGTACTTC	CSVVPGLAGANEQYF
.	15	TRBD1	TRBJ1-1	TRBV20-1	TGCAGTGCTAGTCGGACAGGGGGGATGAACACTGAAGCTTTCTTT	CSASRTGGMNTEAFF
.	14	TRBD1	TRBJ1-4	TRBV25-1	TGTGCCAGCAGACCGACAGGGGCAGAAGGAAAACTGTTTTTT	CASRPTGAEGKLFF
.	13	.	TRBJ2-1	TRBV12-3/TRBV12-4	TGTGCCAGCAGCCTCGGGACCTCCACGGACGAGTTCTTC	CASSLGTSTDEFF
once	15	.	TRBJ1-1	TRBV5-5	TGTGCCAGCAGCTTGACTGGCGGTGGGAACACTGAAGCTTTCTTT	CASSLTGGGNTEAFF
.	14	TRBD2	TRBJ2-7	TRBV19	TGTGCCAGTGGTTGGACTAGCGGGAACTACGAGCAGTACTTC	CASGWTSGNYEQYF
.	16	TRBD1	TRBJ1-2	TRBV6-5	TGTGCCAGCAGTTACTCGACAGGGGGCTTCGGCTATGGCTACACCTTC	CASSYSTGGFGYGYTF
.	15	.	TRBJ1-1	TRBV6-1	TGTGCCAGCAGTGAGGTTGGCGTCGTACAGCTCCAGCGGTTCTTT	CASSEVGVVQLQRFF
.	15	TRBD1	TRBJ2-5	TRBV5-1	TGCGCCAGCAGCTTGGAGGGGACAGACCAAGAGACCCAGTACTTC	CASSLEGTDQETQYF
.	15	.	TRBJ2-2	TRBV10-1	TGCGCCAGCAGTGATAGGAAGGAATTCGGCGGGGAGCTGTTTTTT	CASSDRKEFGGELFF
.	17	.	TRBJ2-6	TRBV7-3	TGTGCCAGCAGCTTATATACAGTCGCGTCTGGGGCCAACGTCCTGACTTTC	CASSLYTVASGANVLTF
once	14	.	TRBJ1-1	TRBV19	TGTGCCAGTAGTAGGGGGAACATGAACACTGAAGCTTTCTTT	CASSRGNMNTEAFF
few	12	.	TRBJ2-1	TRBV10-3	TGTGCCATCAGGGACAGTTTCAATGAGCAGTTCTTC	CAIRDSFNEQFF
few	14	TRBD1	TRBJ2-1	TRBV11-2	TGTGCCAGCATCGAGTCCCCAGGGGGCAATGAGCAGTTCTTC	CASIESPGGNEQFF
.	13	.	TRBJ2-4	TRBV12-1	TGTGCCAGCAGCTCGGGGACCGTAAACATTCAGTACTTC	CASSSGTVNIQYF